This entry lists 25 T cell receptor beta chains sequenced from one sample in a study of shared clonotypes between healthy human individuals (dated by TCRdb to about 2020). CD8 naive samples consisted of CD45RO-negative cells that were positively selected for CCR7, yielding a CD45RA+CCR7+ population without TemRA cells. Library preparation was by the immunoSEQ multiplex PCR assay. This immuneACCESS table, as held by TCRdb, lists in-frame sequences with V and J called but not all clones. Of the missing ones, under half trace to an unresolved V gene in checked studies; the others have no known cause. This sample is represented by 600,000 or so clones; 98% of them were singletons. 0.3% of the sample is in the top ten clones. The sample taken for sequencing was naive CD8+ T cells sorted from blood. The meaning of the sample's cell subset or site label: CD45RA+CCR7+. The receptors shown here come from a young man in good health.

The CDR3 DNA reads TGTGCCAGCAGTTTAGGGCTAGCGGGTCCGATTAATGAGCAGTTCTTC. It translates to CASSLGLAGPINEQFF. The V and J genes are TRBV27 and TRBJ2-1; 8 bases map to TRBD2. The V gene's germline CDR1 is MNHEY and CDR2 SMNVEV (reference sequence). The CDR3 contains 16 residues. The junction had 10 bases not matched to a gene; V was cut back by 2 bases and J by 7 bases.

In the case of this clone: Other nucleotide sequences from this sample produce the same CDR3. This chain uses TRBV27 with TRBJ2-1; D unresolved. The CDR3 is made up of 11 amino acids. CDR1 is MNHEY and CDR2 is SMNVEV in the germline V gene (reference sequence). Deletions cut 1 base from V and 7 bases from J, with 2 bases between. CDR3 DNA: TGTGCCAGCAGTTTATATAATGAGCAGTTCTTC. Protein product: CASSLYNEQFF.

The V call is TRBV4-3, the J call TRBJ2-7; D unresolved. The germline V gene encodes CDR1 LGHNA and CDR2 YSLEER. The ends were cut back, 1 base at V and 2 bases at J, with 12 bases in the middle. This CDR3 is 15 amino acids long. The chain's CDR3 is CASSQGADLAYEQYF. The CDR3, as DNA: TGCGCCAGCAGCCAAGGGGCGGATTTGGCCTACGAGCAGTACTTC.

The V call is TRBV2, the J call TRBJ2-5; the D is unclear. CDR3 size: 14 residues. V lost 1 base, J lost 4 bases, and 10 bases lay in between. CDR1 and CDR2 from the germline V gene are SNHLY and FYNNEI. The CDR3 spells CASSEEMDGETQYF. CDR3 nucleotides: TGTGCCAGCAGTGAAGAAATGGACGGAGAGACCCAGTACTTC.

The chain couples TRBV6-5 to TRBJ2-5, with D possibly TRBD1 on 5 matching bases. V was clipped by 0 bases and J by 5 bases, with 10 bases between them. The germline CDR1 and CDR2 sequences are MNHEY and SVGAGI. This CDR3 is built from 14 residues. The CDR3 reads CASSYSIGAETQYF. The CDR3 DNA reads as TGTGCCAGCAGTTACTCGATAGGGGCGGAGACCCAGTACTTC.

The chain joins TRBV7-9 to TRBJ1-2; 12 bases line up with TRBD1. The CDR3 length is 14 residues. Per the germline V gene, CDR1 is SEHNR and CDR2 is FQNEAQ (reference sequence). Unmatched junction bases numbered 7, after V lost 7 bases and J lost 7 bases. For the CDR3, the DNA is TGTGCCAGCACCCCGGGACAGGGGGCGAGTGGCTACACCTTC. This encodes CASTPGQGASGYTF.

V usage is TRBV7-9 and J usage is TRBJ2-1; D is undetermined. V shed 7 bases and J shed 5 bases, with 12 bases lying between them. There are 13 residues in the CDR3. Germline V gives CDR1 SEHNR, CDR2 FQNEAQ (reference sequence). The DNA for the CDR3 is TGTGCCAGCACTAACCCGGGTCACAATGAGCAGTTCTTC. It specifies CASTNPGHNEQFF.

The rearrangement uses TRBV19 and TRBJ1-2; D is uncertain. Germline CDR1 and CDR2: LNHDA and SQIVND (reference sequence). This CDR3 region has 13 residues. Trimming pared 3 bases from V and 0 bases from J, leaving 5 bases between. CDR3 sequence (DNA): TGTGCCAGTAGTATTCGCGCTAACTATGGCTACACCTTC. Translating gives CASSIRANYGYTF.

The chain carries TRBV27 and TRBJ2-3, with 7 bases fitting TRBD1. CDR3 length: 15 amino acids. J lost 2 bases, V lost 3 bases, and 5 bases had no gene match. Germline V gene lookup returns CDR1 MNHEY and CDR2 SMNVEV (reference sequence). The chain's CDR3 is CASSFTGAATDTQYF. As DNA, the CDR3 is TGTGCCAGCAGTTTTACAGGGGCAGCCACAGATACGCAGTATTTT.

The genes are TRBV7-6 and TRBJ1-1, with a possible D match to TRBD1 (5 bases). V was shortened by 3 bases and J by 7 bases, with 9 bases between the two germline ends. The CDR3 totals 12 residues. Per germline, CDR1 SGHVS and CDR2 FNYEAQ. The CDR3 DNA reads TGTGCCAGCAGCTTGGAGGGGAGTGAAGCTTTCTTT. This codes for CASSLEGSEAFF.

Written as DNA, the CDR3 is TGCAGCGTTGAAGTTGGGTCAGGGCGGATAGAAGCTTTCTTT. Amino acid sequence: CSVEVGSGRIEAFF. The chain joins TRBV29-1 to TRBJ1-1; a weak D match, TRBD1 (5 bases). The V and J ends lost 1 base and 8 bases respectively, with 17 bases between them. CDR3 length: 14 residues. Germline CDR1 SQVTM, CDR2 ANQGSEA.

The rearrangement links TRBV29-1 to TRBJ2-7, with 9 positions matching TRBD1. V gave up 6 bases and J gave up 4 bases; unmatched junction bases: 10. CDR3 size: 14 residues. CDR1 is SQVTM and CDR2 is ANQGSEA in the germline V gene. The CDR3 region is CSVVAPGQGYEQYF. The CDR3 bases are TGCAGCGTCGTAGCTCCCGGACAGGGGTACGAGCAGTACTTC.

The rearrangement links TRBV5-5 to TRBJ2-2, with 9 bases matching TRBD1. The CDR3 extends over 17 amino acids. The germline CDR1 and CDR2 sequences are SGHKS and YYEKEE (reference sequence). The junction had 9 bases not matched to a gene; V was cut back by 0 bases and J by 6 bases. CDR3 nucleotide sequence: TGTGCCAGCAGCTTGGTTCCCGGACAGGGGTTCGCCGGGGAGCTGTTTTTT. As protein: CASSLVPGQGFAGELFF.

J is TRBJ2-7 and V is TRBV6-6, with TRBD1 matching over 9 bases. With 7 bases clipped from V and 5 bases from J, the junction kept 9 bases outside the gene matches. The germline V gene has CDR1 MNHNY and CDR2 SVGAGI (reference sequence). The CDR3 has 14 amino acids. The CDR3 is CASNPRDRVNEQYF. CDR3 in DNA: TGTGCCAGCAACCCTCGGGACAGGGTCAACGAGCAGTACTTC.

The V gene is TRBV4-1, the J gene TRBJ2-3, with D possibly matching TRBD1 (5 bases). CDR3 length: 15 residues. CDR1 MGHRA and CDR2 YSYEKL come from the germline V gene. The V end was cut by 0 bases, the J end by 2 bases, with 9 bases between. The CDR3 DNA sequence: TGCGCCAGCAGCCAAGAACCAGGGCCCACAGATACGCAGTATTTT. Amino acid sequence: CASSQEPGPTDTQYF.

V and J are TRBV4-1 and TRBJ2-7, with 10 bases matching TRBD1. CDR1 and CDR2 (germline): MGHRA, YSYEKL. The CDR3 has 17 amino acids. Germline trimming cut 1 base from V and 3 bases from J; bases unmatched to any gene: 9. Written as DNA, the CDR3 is TGCGCCAGCAGCCAAGCTTCGAGGACAGGGGGTTTCTACGAGCAGTACTTC. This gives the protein CASSQASRTGGFYEQYF.

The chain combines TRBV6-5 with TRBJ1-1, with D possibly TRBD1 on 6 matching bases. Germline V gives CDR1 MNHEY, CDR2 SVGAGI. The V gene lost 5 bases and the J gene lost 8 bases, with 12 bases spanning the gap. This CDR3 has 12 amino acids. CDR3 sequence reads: CASSDPGQEAFF. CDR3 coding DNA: TGTGCCAGCAGTGACCCGGGACAAGAAGCTTTCTTT.

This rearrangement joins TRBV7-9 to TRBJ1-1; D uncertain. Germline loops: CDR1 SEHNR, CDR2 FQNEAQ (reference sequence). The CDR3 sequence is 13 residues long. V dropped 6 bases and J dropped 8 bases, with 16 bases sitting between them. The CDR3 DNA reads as TGTGCCAGCAGAACAGTACGCGCCGAAGAAGCTTTCTTT. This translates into CASRTVRAEEAFF.

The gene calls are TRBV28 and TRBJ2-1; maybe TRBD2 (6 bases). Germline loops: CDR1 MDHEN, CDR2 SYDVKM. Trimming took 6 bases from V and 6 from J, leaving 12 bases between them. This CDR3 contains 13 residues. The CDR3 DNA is TGTGCCAGCAGCTCGAGGGGAGGCAATGAGCAGTTCTTC. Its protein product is CASSSRGGNEQFF.

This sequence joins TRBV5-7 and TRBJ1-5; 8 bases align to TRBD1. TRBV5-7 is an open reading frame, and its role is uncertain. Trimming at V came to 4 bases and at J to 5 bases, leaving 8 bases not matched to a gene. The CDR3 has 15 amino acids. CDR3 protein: CASSVTGGVDQPQHF. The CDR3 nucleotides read TGTGCCAGCAGCGTTACAGGGGGAGTAGATCAGCCCCAGCATTTT.

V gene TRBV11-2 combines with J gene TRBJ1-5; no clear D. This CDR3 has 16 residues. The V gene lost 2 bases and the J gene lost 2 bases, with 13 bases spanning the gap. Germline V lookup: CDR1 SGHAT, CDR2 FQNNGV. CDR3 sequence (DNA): TGTGCCAGCAGCTTATTCGGTGATATTGGCAATCAGCCCCAGCATTTT. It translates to CASSLFGDIGNQPQHF.

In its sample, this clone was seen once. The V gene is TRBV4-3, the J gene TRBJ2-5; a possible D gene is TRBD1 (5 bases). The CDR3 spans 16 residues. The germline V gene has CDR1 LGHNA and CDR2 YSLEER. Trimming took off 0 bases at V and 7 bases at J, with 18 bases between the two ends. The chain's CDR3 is CASSQEERGILGTQYF. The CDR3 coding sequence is TGCGCCAGCAGCCAAGAAGAAAGGGGAATCTTGGGGACCCAGTACTTC.

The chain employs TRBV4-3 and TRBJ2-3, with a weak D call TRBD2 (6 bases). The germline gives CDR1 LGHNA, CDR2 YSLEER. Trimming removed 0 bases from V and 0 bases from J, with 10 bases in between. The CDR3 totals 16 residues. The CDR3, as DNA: TGCGCCAGCAGCCAAGATTGGCGGGGTAGCACAGATACGCAGTATTTT. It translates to CASSQDWRGSTDTQYF.

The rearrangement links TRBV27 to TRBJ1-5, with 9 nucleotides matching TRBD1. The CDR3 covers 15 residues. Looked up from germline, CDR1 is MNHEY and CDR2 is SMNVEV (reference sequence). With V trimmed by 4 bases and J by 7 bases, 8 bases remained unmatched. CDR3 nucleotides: TGTGCCAGCAGTTCCGGGACAGGGCTGAGCCAGCCCCAGCATTTT. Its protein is CASSSGTGLSQPQHF.

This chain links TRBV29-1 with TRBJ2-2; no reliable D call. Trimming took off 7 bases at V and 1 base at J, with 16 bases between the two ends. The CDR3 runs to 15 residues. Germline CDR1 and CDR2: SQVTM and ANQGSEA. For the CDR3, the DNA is TGCAGCGCGTCTCTCGCAGATAGGAACACCGGGGAGCTGTTTTTT. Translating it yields CSASLADRNTGELFF.